One T cell receptor beta chain is described in this entry. Its antigen is not identified. This sample is part of a study of T cells in localized non-small cell lung cancer. The method was immunoSEQ multiplex PCR; TCRdb's version includes in-frame clones alone and lacks a portion of them. The sample yields around 35,000 clones, more than 85% seen once. Study-wide results and caveats: Uninvolved nearby lung showed the greatest T cell clonality, exceeding that found in tumor. Detection in adjacent lung was observed for a median 57 of the top 100 tumor clones.

V was clipped by 1 base and J by 0 bases, with 13 bases between them. CDR1 and CDR2 from the germline V gene are SGHDN and FVKESK. The CDR3 is 17 residues long. V and J are TRBV14 and TRBJ2-1, with a possible D match to TRBD2 (6 bases). Sequencing used peripheral blood mononuclear cells, obtained before any cancer treatment. The TCR comes from a female donor over 55 with stage II lung adenocarcinoma. The CDR3 DNA follows: TGTGCCAGCAGCCAAGTCATAGCGGCACGCTCCTACAATGAGCAGTTCTTC. Its translation is CASSQVIAARSYNEQFF. Together with reference TRBV14 and TRBJ2-1, the CDR3 gives the full variable domain: EAGVTQFPSHSVIEKGQTVTLRCDPISGHDNLYWYRRVMGKEIKFLLHFVKESKQDESGMPNNRFLAERTGGTYSTLKVQPAELEDSGVYFCASSQVIAARSYNEQFFGPGTRLTVL.